Following are 10 T cell receptor beta chains from one sample sequenced in a study of blood T cell repertoires in COVID-19. The repertoire was sequenced with immunoSEQ multiplex PCR; TCRdb's copy has only in-frame clones and lacks some. Among about 350,000 clones, approximately 89% were seen once, and the ten largest hold approximately 3.5%. Specimen: peripheral blood. The receptor set was obtained from a woman between 18 and 29 years old who had recovered from COVID-19.

CDR3 coding DNA: TGTGCCAGCAGCCTCTATGGGGGGACAGCAAATGAAAAACTGTTTTTT. The encoded protein is CASSLYGGTANEKLFF. The gene calls are TRBV5-5 and TRBJ1-4; TRBD1 agrees at 7 bases. CDR3 length: 16 residues. Germline assignment: CDR1 SGHKS and CDR2 YYEKEE (reference sequence). The V segment lost 4 bases and the J segment 5 bases; nucleotides outside the gene matches: 11.

The chain uses TRBV6-5 and TRBJ2-7; 8 nucleotides line up with TRBD1. From germline, CDR1 is MNHEY and CDR2 SVGAGI. After removal of 6 bases from V and 1 base from J, the junction contained 8 bases not matched to a gene. CDR3 size: 15 residues. CDR3 protein: CASSAQGATSYEQYV. Written as DNA, the CDR3 is TGTGCCAGCAGCGCGCAGGGGGCGACTTCCTACGAGCAGTACGTC.

The V and J genes are TRBV7-2 and TRBJ2-6; D remains unclear. Germline CDR1 and CDR2: SGHTA and FQGNSA. The CDR3 runs 15 residues. Trimming took off 2 bases at V and 3 bases at J, with 8 bases between the two ends. The CDR3 DNA reads as TGTGCCAGCAGCTTATTGTTGTATGGGGCCAACGTCCTGACTTTC. This encodes CASSLLLYGANVLTF.

This chain links TRBV11-2 with TRBJ2-3; 8 bases are shared with TRBD1. V was clipped by 3 bases and J by 4 bases; unmatched bases: 0. The CDR3 is made up of 13 amino acids. Looked up from germline, CDR1 is SGHAT and CDR2 is FQNNGV. The CDR3: CASSLTGADTQYF. CDR3 sequence (DNA): TGTGCCAGCAGCTTGACAGGGGCAGATACGCAGTATTTT. Looking up the rest from reference TRBV11-2 and TRBJ2-3 gives the full variable domain: EAGVAQSPRYKIIEKRQSVAFWCNPISGHATLYWYQQILGQGPKLLIQFQNNGVVDDSQLPKDRFSAERLKGVDSTLKIQPAKLEDSAVYLCASSLTGADTQYFGPGTRLTVL.

This clone was recorded a few times. The chain combines TRBV19 with TRBJ1-5; 8 nucleotides line up with TRBD1. The CDR3 loop spans 15 amino acids. J was trimmed by 6 bases and V by 6 bases; bases with no gene match: 10. CDR1 is LNHDA and CDR2 is SQIVND in the germline V gene (reference sequence). CDR3 sequence: CASSQDRGKGQPQHF. The CDR3 DNA reads as TGTGCCAGTAGCCAAGACAGGGGCAAGGGTCAGCCCCAGCATTTT. Together with reference TRBV19 and TRBJ1-5, the CDR3 gives the full variable domain: DGGITQSPKYLFRKEGQNVTLSCEQNLNHDAMYWYRQDPGQGLRLIYYSQIVNDFQKGDIAEGYSVSREKKESFPLTVTSAQKNPTAFYLCASSQDRGKGQPQHFGDGTRLSIL.

V and J are TRBV28 and TRBJ1-1, with a weak D call TRBD1 (5 bases). Germline CDR1 MDHEN, CDR2 SYDVKM. The V gene lost 3 bases and the J gene lost 2 bases, with 10 bases spanning the gap. This CDR3 region has 14 residues. The CDR3 nucleotides are TGTGCCAGCAGTTTTTGGGGGGGTAACACTGAAGCTTTCTTT. Translation gives CASSFWGGNTEAFF. Looking up the rest from reference TRBV28 and TRBJ1-1 gives the full variable domain: DVKVTQSSRYLVKRTGEKVFLECVQDMDHENMFWYRQDPGLGLRLIYFSYDVKMKEKGDIPEGYSVSREKKERFSLILESASTNQTSMYLCASSFWGGNTEAFFGQGTRLTVV.

This clone was seen a single time. The chain carries TRBV30 and TRBJ2-5; TRBD2 aligns across 13 bases. V shed 5 bases, J shed 4 bases, and the junction held 10 bases outside the gene matches. Per the germline V gene, CDR1 is GTSNPN and CDR2 is SVGIG (reference sequence). The CDR3 contains 16 residues. The CDR3 sequence is CAWGYTGLAGLETQYF. CDR3 DNA sequence: TGTGCCTGGGGGTATACGGGACTAGCGGGATTAGAGACCCAGTACTTC.

The CDR3 region has the DNA TGTGCCAGCAACAAAGCGGAACGCCGTAACAATGAGCAGTTCTTC. Its translation is CASNKAERRNNEQFF. The rearrangement joins TRBV28 to TRBJ2-1; tentatively, D is TRBD2 (5 bases). The V gene lost 7 bases and the J gene lost 5 bases, with 18 bases spanning the gap. This CDR3 has 15 residues. Germline assignment: CDR1 MDHEN and CDR2 SYDVKM.

The rearrangement joins TRBV29-1 to TRBJ1-2, with TRBD1 matching over 7 bases. The germline V gene encodes CDR1 SQVTM and CDR2 ANQGSEA. The CDR3 is 14 residues long. V shed 5 bases, J shed 4 bases, and the junction held 10 bases outside the gene matches. CDR3 amino acids: CSVPLGTVRYGYTF. The CDR3 DNA reads as TGCAGCGTTCCCCTCGGGACAGTACGCTATGGCTACACCTTC.

V is TRBV9 and J is TRBJ2-2, with unresolved D. Germline V CDR1 and CDR2: SGDLS, YYNGEE. The CDR3 runs 16 residues. V lost 1 base and J 5 bases, leaving 15 bases between the germline ends. In DNA, the CDR3 is TGTGCCAGCAGCGTATCGTCGCAGGAATGGACCGGGGAGCTGTTTTTT. It is translated as CASSVSSQEWTGELFF.